This T cell receptor (beta chain) was documented in a study of shared T cell receptors in the human thymus. This clone showed up just once. Only in-frame clones appear in the TCRdb table, and some are missing; sequencing was by immunoSEQ multiplex PCR. The repertoire holds 600,000 or so clones, with around 87% as singletons. The sample also formed part of further work on human thymus T cells. That paper states: Corrective heart surgery yielded the resections from which the thymus tissue came. Thymic and blood repertoires appeared to show biased V and J gene usage. Thymic repertoires overlap heavily among unrelated individuals, related research has reported.

The clonotype was recovered from a boy in the first two years of life with a congenital heart defect. Sequencing was performed on thymocytes.

DNA for the CDR3: TGCGCCAGCAGCCAAGACCAGGACAGGGGCGATGAAAAACTGTTTTTT. The encoded protein is CASSQDQDRGDEKLFF. The chain links TRBV4-1 to TRBJ1-4, with TRBD1 identical over 9 bases. This CDR3 has 16 amino acids. CDR1 MGHRA and CDR2 YSYEKL come from the germline V gene. J gave up 6 bases and V 0 bases, and 5 bases lay outside the gene matches.